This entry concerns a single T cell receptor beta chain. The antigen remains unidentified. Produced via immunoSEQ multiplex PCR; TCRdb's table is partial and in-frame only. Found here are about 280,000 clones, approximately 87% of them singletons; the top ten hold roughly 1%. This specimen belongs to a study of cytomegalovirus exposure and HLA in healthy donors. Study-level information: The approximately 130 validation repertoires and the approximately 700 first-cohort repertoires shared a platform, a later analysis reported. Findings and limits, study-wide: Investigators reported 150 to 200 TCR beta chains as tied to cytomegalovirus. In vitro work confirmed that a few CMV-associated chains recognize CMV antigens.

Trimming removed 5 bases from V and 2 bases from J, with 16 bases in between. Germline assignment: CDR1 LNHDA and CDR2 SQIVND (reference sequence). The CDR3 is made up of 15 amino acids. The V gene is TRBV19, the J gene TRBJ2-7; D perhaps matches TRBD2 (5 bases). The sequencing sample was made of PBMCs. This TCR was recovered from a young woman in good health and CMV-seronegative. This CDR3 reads CASSARTDGPYEQYF. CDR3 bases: TGTGCCAGTAGTGCCAGGACTGACGGACCCTACGAGCAGTACTTC.